Presented here are 32 T cell receptor beta chains from one specimen sequenced in a study of blood T cell repertoires in COVID-19. The repertoire was sequenced with immunoSEQ multiplex PCR; TCRdb's copy has only in-frame clones and lacks some. Of some 450,000 clones detected, around 89% appear once; the ten largest clones hold roughly 13%. Input material: peripheral blood. Receptors originate from a woman aged 50 to 65 with COVID-19, enrolled during active disease.

Here the CDR3 DNA reads TGTGCCAGCAGCCCCCCAGGGAATCAGCCCCAGCATTTT. Protein sequence: CASSPPGNQPQHF. This chain links TRBV28 with TRBJ1-5; TRBD1 might be the D (5 bases). This CDR3 has 13 residues. CDR1 MDHEN and CDR2 SYDVKM come from the germline V gene. V was clipped by 6 bases and J by 4 bases, with 10 bases between them.

The chain uses TRBV28 and TRBJ2-1; TRBD2 matches 8 bases. V lost 1 base and J lost 3; bases outside the gene matches: 5. The CDR3 totals 16 residues. CDR1 MDHEN and CDR2 SYDVKM come from the germline V gene. CDR3 DNA sequence: TGTGCCAGCAGTTTATTAGCGGGGTCCTTCTACAATGAGCAGTTCTTC. Translating it yields CASSLLAGSFYNEQFF.

The chain is built from TRBV19 and TRBJ1-2, with D uncertain. This CDR3 contains 14 residues. V lost 5 bases to trimming and J lost 3 bases, with 13 bases between them. Germline V CDR1 and CDR2: LNHDA, SQIVND (reference sequence). The DNA for the CDR3 is TGTGCCAGTAGTGAGAGGATGATGGACTATGGCTACACCTTC. Encoded protein: CASSERMMDYGYTF. Filled out from reference TRBV19 and TRBJ1-2, the complete variable domain reads DGGITQSPKYLFRKEGQNVTLSCEQNLNHDAMYWYRQDPGQGLRLIYYSQIVNDFQKGDIAEGYSVSREKKESFPLTVTSAQKNPTAFYLCASSERMMDYGYTFGSGTRLTVV.

V usage is TRBV4-1 and J usage is TRBJ1-2; D is possibly TRBD1 (6 bases). Between the trimmed V and J ends, which lost 4 bases and 7 bases, there was a span of 16 bases. The germline gives CDR1 MGHRA, CDR2 YSYEKL. This CDR3 comprises 14 residues. This CDR3 reads CASSREGGSRGYTF. For the CDR3, the DNA is TGCGCCAGCAGCCGGGAGGGGGGCTCTCGTGGCTACACCTTC.

This chain links TRBV19 with TRBJ2-7, with D perhaps TRBD2 (5 bases). The CDR3 consists of 11 residues. Trimming removed 9 bases at V and 13 bases at J, with 19 bases between. Germline lookup yields CDR1 LNHDA and CDR2 SQIVND (reference sequence). The CDR3 spells CASSRGPSIYF. CDR3 sequence (DNA): TGTGCCAGCTCGCGCGGGCCTTCAATTTACTTC.

The rearrangement links TRBV6-5 to TRBJ1-4; the match to TRBD1 covers 7 bases. The CDR3 length is 16 residues. The V segment lost 4 bases and the J segment 0 bases; nucleotides outside the gene matches: 5. CDR1 is MNHEY, CDR2 SVGAGI, per germline. CDR3 loop: CASSSEGTATNEKLFF. The CDR3 DNA reads as TGTGCCAGCAGTTCTGAGGGGACAGCAACTAATGAAAAACTGTTTTTT.

The chain employs TRBV10-1 and TRBJ2-1; 7 positions agree with TRBD2. With V trimmed by 8 bases and J by 8 bases, 9 bases remained unmatched. Germline values: CDR1 WNHNN, CDR2 SYGVQD (reference sequence). The CDR3 covers 13 residues. The CDR3 coding sequence is TGCGCCAGCCAGGGAGGGCTTGGCGATGAGCAGTTCTTC. Its protein is CASQGGLGDEQFF.

This CDR3 reads CASSLISGNTEAFF. CDR3 nucleotide sequence: TGCGCCAGCAGCTTGATATCGGGAAACACTGAAGCTTTCTTT. The rearrangement uses TRBV5-1 and TRBJ1-1; D is undetermined. This CDR3 has 14 amino acids. V lost 1 base, J lost 2 bases, and 9 bases lay in between. Per germline, CDR1 SGHRS and CDR2 YFSETQ.

The V call is TRBV5-5, the J call TRBJ2-3; 7 bases match TRBD2. Trimming removed 3 bases from V and 5 bases from J; junction bases left unmatched: 9. The length of the CDR3 is 15 residues. Looked up from germline, CDR1 is SGHKS and CDR2 is YYEKEE (reference sequence). CDR3 coding DNA: TGTGCCAGCAGCTCAGACAGCGGGGCCCTAGATACGCAGTATTTT. It translates to CASSSDSGALDTQYF.

CDR3 sequence: CASSISRDYGYTF. CDR3 in DNA: TGTGCCAGTAGTATCTCCAGGGACTATGGCTACACCTTC. The genes are TRBV19 and TRBJ1-2; D may be TRBD1 (5 bases). Germline V gene data show CDR1 as LNHDA and CDR2 as SQIVND (reference sequence). Trimming removed 3 bases from V and 3 bases from J, with 8 bases in between. The CDR3 extends over 13 amino acids.

The chain combines TRBV2 with TRBJ2-5; no firm D call. V lost 6 bases and J 2 bases, leaving 13 bases between the germline ends. Germline assignment: CDR1 SNHLY and CDR2 FYNNEI. The CDR3 contains 14 residues. CDR3 sequence reads: CASRSRLRQETQYF. The CDR3 bases are TGTGCCAGCAGATCTAGACTGAGACAAGAGACCCAGTACTTC. Full variable domain (outside the CDR3, taken from reference TRBV2 and TRBJ2-5): EPEVTQTPSHQVTQMGQEVILRCVPISNHLYFYWYRQILGQKVEFLVSFYNNEISEKSEIFDDQFSVERPDGSNFTLKIRSTKLEDSAMYFCASRSRLRQETQYFGPGTRLLVL.

The chain couples TRBV11-1 to TRBJ2-2; D perhaps matches TRBD2 (6 bases). Germline assignment: CDR1 SGHAT and CDR2 FQDESV (reference sequence). The CDR3 length is 13 residues. The V gene lost 5 bases and the J gene lost 4 bases, with 8 bases spanning the gap. DNA of the CDR3: TGTGCCAGCAGCCTTAGCGGCACCGGGGAGCTGTTTTTT. Translating it yields CASSLSGTGELFF.

The sample holds a few counts of this clone. V gene TRBV6-6 combines with J gene TRBJ1-5; tentative D call: TRBD1 (5 bases). Germline V CDR1 and CDR2: MNHNY, SVGAGI (reference sequence). The CDR3 has 13 amino acids. The V end was cut by 7 bases, the J end by 3 bases, with 10 bases between. CDR3 amino acids: CASTGGYNQPQHF. The CDR3 nucleotides read TGTGCCAGCACCGGGGGTTACAATCAGCCCCAGCATTTT.

This sequence joins TRBV5-6 and TRBJ2-5; 9 nucleotides align to TRBD1. Germline assignment: CDR1 SGHDT and CDR2 YYEEEE. The CDR3 runs 15 residues. The ends lost 1 base at V and 1 base at J; junction bases unmatched: 2. The CDR3 region is CASSLWDRVQETQYF. CDR3 DNA sequence: TGTGCCAGCAGCTTGTGGGACAGGGTCCAAGAGACCCAGTACTTC.

The chain recombines TRBV7-3 with TRBJ2-3; 9 bases map to TRBD2. Germline CDR1 and CDR2: SGHTA and FQGTGA. With V trimmed by 2 bases and J by 5 bases, 5 bases remained unmatched. The CDR3 has 15 amino acids. DNA for the CDR3: TGTGCCAGCAGCTTACGCGGGGGGGCTATAGATACGCAGTATTTT. Protein sequence: CASSLRGGAIDTQYF.

The chain recombines TRBV14 with TRBJ2-7; TRBD2 is a possible D gene (6 bases). CDR1 is SGHDN, CDR2 FVKESK, per germline. With 0 bases removed from V and 7 bases from J, the gap between germline ends came to 10 bases. This CDR3 is 13 amino acids long. The CDR3 reads CASSQDRGREQYF. CDR3 nucleotides: TGTGCCAGCAGCCAAGATCGAGGGAGGGAGCAGTACTTC.

This rearrangement joins TRBV7-9 to TRBJ2-2; TRBD1 aligns across 8 bases. The CDR3 extends over 17 amino acids. Germline V gene sequence: CDR1 SEHNR, CDR2 FQNEAQ (reference sequence). V lost 5 bases to trimming and J lost 3 bases; unmatched junction nucleotides: 11. The CDR3 protein is CASSRAPGQADTGELFF. Here the CDR3 DNA reads TGTGCCAGCAGCCGAGCGCCGGGACAGGCGGACACCGGGGAGCTGTTTTTT.

The chain links TRBV5-3 to TRBJ2-7; D is perhaps TRBD1 (6 bases). TRBV5-3 is an open reading frame, and its role is uncertain. Trimming removed 5 bases from V and 4 bases from J, with 22 bases in between. CDR3 length equals 16 residues. The CDR3 bases are TGTGCCAGAAGTCGAGCGGACAGTTTAACTGCATACGAGCAGTACTTC. Protein sequence: CARSRADSLTAYEQYF.

The rearrangement joins TRBV21-1 to TRBJ2-3; the DNA was not used to check the table's D call, TRBD1. TRBV21-1 is a recognized pseudogene. The CDR3 length is 13 residues. The CDR3 protein is CASSGQGADTQYF. CDR3 nucleotide sequence: TGTGCCAGCAGCGGACAGGGGGCCGATACGCAGTATTTT.

The CDR3: CATQGAGGNSPLHF. CDR3 sequence (DNA): TGTGCCACCCAAGGTGCAGGGGGAAATTCACCCCTCCACTTT. The J gene is TRBJ1-6, the V gene TRBV24-1; 7 bases agree with TRBD1. V dropped 9 bases and J dropped 7; count of bases not matched to a gene: 8. This CDR3 has 14 residues. The V gene's germline CDR1 is KGHDR and CDR2 SFDVKD.

V usage is TRBV18 and J usage is TRBJ1-2; 8 bases map to TRBD1. Trimming at V came to 6 bases and at J to 8 bases, leaving 14 bases not matched to a gene. The CDR3 loop spans 15 amino acids. Looked up from germline, CDR1 is KGHSH and CDR2 is LQKENI. CDR3 nucleotides: TGTGCCAGCTCGCAAGCAACCACAGGGGGGAGAGGCTACACCTTC. Amino acids: CASSQATTGGRGYTF.

This clone has a single count. V usage is TRBV27 and J usage is TRBJ2-1; a possible D gene is TRBD1 (6 bases). V was shortened by 5 bases and J by 4 bases, with 9 bases between the two germline ends. This CDR3 region has 13 residues. Germline loops: CDR1 MNHEY, CDR2 SMNVEV (reference sequence). This CDR3 reads CASSPTGYNEQFF. The CDR3 coding sequence is TGTGCCAGCAGTCCGACAGGATACAATGAGCAGTTCTTC.

This rearrangement joins TRBV11-2 to TRBJ2-6; 7 nucleotides agree with TRBD1. Looked up from germline, CDR1 is SGHAT and CDR2 is FQNNGV. After removal of 0 bases from V and 4 bases from J, the junction contained 15 bases not matched to a gene. The CDR3 is 20 amino acids. The CDR3, as DNA: TGTGCCAGCAGCTTAGATTCGGGGACAGCGCCCCTTTACGGGGCCAACGTCCTGACTTTC. This gives the protein CASSLDSGTAPLYGANVLTF.

The rearrangement joins TRBV3-1 (or the pseudogene TRBV3-2) to TRBJ2-1; D is possibly TRBD2 (5 bases). The V and J ends lost 1 base and 5 bases respectively, with 15 bases between them. Germline-derived CDR1 and CDR2 are LGHDT and YNNKEL (reference sequence). The CDR3 runs 16 residues. The DNA for the CDR3 is TGTGCCAGCAGCCAAGGTCCTAGCCGGGGAGACAATGAGCAGTTCTTC. This sequence encodes CASSQGPSRGDNEQFF.

The V gene is TRBV5-5, the J gene TRBJ2-1; 8 bases agree with TRBD2. CDR1 is SGHKS, CDR2 YYEKEE, per germline (reference sequence). This CDR3 has 18 amino acids. Trimming at V came to 3 bases and at J to 2 bases, leaving 13 bases not matched to a gene. The CDR3 loop is CASSSPGGGYLPYNEQFF. DNA of the CDR3: TGTGCCAGCAGCTCGCCGGGCGGGGGGTACCTTCCCTACAATGAGCAGTTCTTC.

DNA of the CDR3: TGTGCCAGTGCACCCGGAGACGCCCTCACCTATGGCTACACCTTC. Its protein is CASAPGDALTYGYTF. V usage is TRBV19 and J usage is TRBJ1-2; D ambiguous. The V end lost 8 bases, the J end lost 4 bases, and 20 bases lay between the germline ends. Germline values: CDR1 LNHDA, CDR2 SQIVND (reference sequence). The CDR3 covers 15 residues. The full variable domain, completed using reference TRBV19 and TRBJ1-2, is DGGITQSPKYLFRKEGQNVTLSCEQNLNHDAMYWYRQDPGQGLRLIYYSQIVNDFQKGDIAEGYSVSREKKESFPLTVTSAQKNPTAFYLCASAPGDALTYGYTFGSGTRLTVV.

The chain joins TRBV10-3 to TRBJ1-5; D ambiguous. CDR3 length: 13 residues. V was shortened by 4 bases and J by 9 bases, with 13 bases between the two germline ends. Germline CDR1 is ENHRY and CDR2 is SYGVKD. CDR3 DNA sequence: TGTGCCATCAGTGTTAAGGCGGAGGGGCCCCAGCATTTT. This codes for CAISVKAEGPQHF.

Note on this clone: The same CDR3 is also encoded by other DNA sequences in this sample. The rearrangement uses TRBV6-5 and TRBJ1-6, with D possibly matching TRBD1 (6 bases). CDR3 length: 15 amino acids. Germline V CDR1 and CDR2: MNHEY, SVGAGI. V was shortened by 5 bases and J by 1 base, with 9 bases between the two germline ends. CDR3 in amino acids: CASSPGTSYNSPLHF. CDR3 sequence (DNA): TGTGCCAGCAGTCCCGGGACATCCTATAATTCACCCCTCCACTTT.

This sequence joins TRBV6-5 and TRBJ1-4; D possibly corresponds to TRBD1 (5 bases). This CDR3 has 12 residues. Trimming left V 6 bases short and J 4 bases short, with 6 bases between. Germline V gives CDR1 MNHEY, CDR2 SVGAGI. The CDR3 loop is CASRTVNEKLFF. Here the CDR3 DNA reads TGTGCCAGCAGGACAGTTAATGAAAAACTGTTTTTT.

The chain carries TRBV6-1 and TRBJ2-5; 10 bases are shared with TRBD1. This CDR3 spans 16 amino acids. V lost 2 bases and J lost 4; bases outside the gene matches: 7. The germline V gene has CDR1 MNHNS and CDR2 SASEGT. The CDR3 loop is CASSERDRGVAETQYF. The CDR3 DNA is TGTGCCAGCAGTGAACGGGACAGGGGAGTGGCAGAGACCCAGTACTTC.

The J gene is TRBJ1-1, the V gene TRBV27; D not certain. The germline CDR1 and CDR2 sequences are MNHEY and SMNVEV (reference sequence). The CDR3 contains 13 residues. Trimming shortened V by 3 bases and J by 5 bases, and 10 bases separated the two germline ends. Written as DNA, the CDR3 is TGTGCCAGCAGTTTCAATAGGAGAACTGAAGCTTTCTTT. Encoded protein: CASSFNRRTEAFF.

The J gene is TRBJ2-5, the V gene TRBV28; 9 bases fit TRBD1. J was trimmed by 5 bases and V by 6 bases; bases with no gene match: 10. From germline, CDR1 is MDHEN and CDR2 SYDVKM. This CDR3 contains 15 residues. CDR3 sequence: CASSKGTGRSETQYF. The CDR3 DNA reads TGTGCCAGCAGCAAAGGGACAGGGAGGTCGGAGACCCAGTACTTC.